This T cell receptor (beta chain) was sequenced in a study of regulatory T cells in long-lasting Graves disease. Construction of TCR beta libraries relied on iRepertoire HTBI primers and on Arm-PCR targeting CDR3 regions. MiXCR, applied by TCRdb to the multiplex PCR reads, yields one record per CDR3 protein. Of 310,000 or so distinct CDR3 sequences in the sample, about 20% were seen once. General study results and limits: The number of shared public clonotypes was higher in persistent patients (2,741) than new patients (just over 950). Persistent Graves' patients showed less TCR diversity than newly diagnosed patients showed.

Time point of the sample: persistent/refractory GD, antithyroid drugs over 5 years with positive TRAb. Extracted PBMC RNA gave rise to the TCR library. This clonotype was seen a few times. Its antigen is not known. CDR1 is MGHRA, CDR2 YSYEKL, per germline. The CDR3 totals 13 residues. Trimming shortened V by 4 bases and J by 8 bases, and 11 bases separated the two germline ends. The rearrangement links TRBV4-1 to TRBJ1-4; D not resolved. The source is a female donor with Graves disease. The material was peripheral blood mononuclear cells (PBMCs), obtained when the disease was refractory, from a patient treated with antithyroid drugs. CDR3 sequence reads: CASSPFSREKLFF. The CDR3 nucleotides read TGCGCCAGCAGCCCTTTCAGTAGGGAAAAACTGTTTTTT.